This is a list of T cell receptor beta chains from one sample in a study of T cells after yellow fever vaccination. Using its own MiXCR run on the 5' RACE reads, TCRdb lists one record per CDR3 protein. The repertoire holds hundreds of thousands of distinct CDR3 sequences, with 21% as singletons. Source: PBMCs, taken about 21 days after the first yellow fever vaccination. The receptors derive from a man aged 18 to 29 who received the YFV17D yellow fever vaccine. Both conserved end residues are trimmed from each CDR3. Fields, in order: V gene, CDR3 protein.

v_call: TRBV29-1; cdr3_aa: SVAWLSYEQY
v_call: TRBV6-1; cdr3_aa: ATRPDRLTDTQY
v_call: TRBV2; cdr3_aa: ASSRWANEQF
v_call: TRBV5-1; cdr3_aa: ASSLGGTGGGETQY
v_call: TRBV12-3/TRBV12-4; cdr3_aa: ASREQGAGETQY
v_call: TRBV6-1; cdr3_aa: ASSGGGGWTDTQY
v_call: TRBV27; cdr3_aa: ASSSTSSSYNSPLH
v_call: TRBV7-2; cdr3_aa: ASNGPNTDTQY
v_call: TRBV28; cdr3_aa: ASNPTGPRQPQH
v_call: TRBV7-2; cdr3_aa: ASSLLGVGNTEAF
v_call: TRBV2; cdr3_aa: ASSEVRGDRVEQY
v_call: TRBV12-3/TRBV12-4; cdr3_aa: ASTPRAGQGTDTQY
v_call: TRBV29-1; cdr3_aa: SVESSGGNEQY
v_call: TRBV12-5; cdr3_aa: ASGLRWAEETQY
v_call: TRBV7-3; cdr3_aa: ASSPWGGDTEAF
v_call: TRBV9; cdr3_aa: ASSVVGDTQY
v_call: TRBV10-3; cdr3_aa: AISESGQYSNQPQH
v_call: TRBV10-1; cdr3_aa: ASSESTATGGPTVTDTQY
v_call: TRBV10-3; cdr3_aa: AISEPLKRANVLT
v_call: TRBV3-1; cdr3_aa: ASSQDLGRGALNEQF
v_call: TRBV5-6; cdr3_aa: ASSGQQRLFGYT
v_call: TRBV7-9; cdr3_aa: ASSSKDRFNEKLF
v_call: TRBV3-1; cdr3_aa: ASSYAYRGQSAEAF
v_call: TRBV20-1; cdr3_aa: SASYVNYGYT
v_call: TRBV6-2/TRBV6-3; cdr3_aa: ASSYWTANSPLH
v_call: TRBV5-6; cdr3_aa: ASSLSPGGHNEQF
v_call: TRBV10-2; cdr3_aa: ASSEGRGDYEQY
v_call: TRBV10-2; cdr3_aa: ASSEGTGETPLH
v_call: TRBV4-3; cdr3_aa: ASSQPQGTREDTQY
v_call: TRBV27; cdr3_aa: ATTLGGEQY
v_call: TRBV5-1; cdr3_aa: ASSFLATRGDTQY
v_call: TRBV5-5; cdr3_aa: ASSSQFRDGYT
v_call: TRBV7-9; cdr3_aa: ASSPQGKSETQY
v_call: TRBV27; cdr3_aa: ASSLDPGTYNEQF
v_call: TRBV11-2; cdr3_aa: ASSLRRDNEKLF
v_call: TRBV9; cdr3_aa: ASSGDDYEQY
v_call: TRBV7-2; cdr3_aa: ASSLGLTPDTQY
v_call: TRBV7-7; cdr3_aa: ASSLGLAGGSQETQY
v_call: TRBV6-1; cdr3_aa: ASRPDGVLSGANVLT
v_call: TRBV20-1; cdr3_aa: SAIAIYNQPQH
v_call: TRBV20-1; cdr3_aa: SAETDGATDTQY
v_call: TRBV6-5; cdr3_aa: ASSYSKWAGSNSPLH
v_call: TRBV6-1; cdr3_aa: ASIRPAEAF
v_call: TRBV12-3/TRBV12-4; cdr3_aa: ASRGTAYQPQH
v_call: TRBV12-3/TRBV12-4; cdr3_aa: ASIDSDRGTFHEQF
v_call: TRBV7-8; cdr3_aa: ASSLMGTAGGMGQF